This TCR beta chain stems from a study of long-term antiretroviral therapy in people with HIV. At the survey level, the v3.0 immunoSEQ assay was run. Repertoires were generated with immunoSEQ multiplex PCR, while TCRdb's copy carries only in-frame clones and drops some. The sample lists 20,000 to 25,000 clones, approximately 86% seen once, with 10% to 15% in the top ten. This clone was found a few times. Germline CDR1 MDHEN, CDR2 SYDVKM. This CDR3 contains 15 residues. The J segment lost 7 bases and the V segment lost 6 bases, leaving 6 bases of the junction unmatched. This chain joins TRBV28 and TRBJ1-6; 10 bases are shared with TRBD1. The receptor was isolated from a man in his forties with HIV. The material sequenced was unsorted PBMCs, taken 1.6 years after starting antiretroviral therapy. The CDR3 DNA follows: TGTGCCAGCAGACGTGACAGGGGGCTCAATTCACCCCTCCACTTT. Amino acid sequence: CASRRDRGLNSPLHF.